The clone carrying this TCR beta chain has more than one count but fewer than ten. Trimming took 10 bases from V and 7 from J; bases not matched to a gene: 8. This CDR3 is 14 amino acids long. From germline, CDR1 is LNHDA and CDR2 SQIVND (reference sequence). The data derive from a study of blood T cell repertoires in COVID-19. Study at large: Collection of acute and convalescent COVID-19 samples took place in the United States, Italy and Spain. PBMCs, B-cell-depleted T cells, or T cells were the source of the cDNA or gDNA that made up the material.

The authors' processing: Reference gene primers were amplified, and this amplification served to estimate nucleated cell counts. The method was immunoSEQ multiplex PCR; TCRdb's version includes in-frame clones alone and lacks a portion of them. The V and J calls and clone size are taken from that table; D and trimming were inferred from the DNA. The data contain roughly 26,000 clones, around 92% of them singletons. The source is a human donor in a cohort sampled during active COVID-19. Sequencing was carried out using peripheral blood. The chain employs TRBV19 and TRBJ1-6, with 9 positions matching TRBD1. CDR3 coding DNA: TGTGCCACTTCGGAGGGGACAGGGAATTCACCCCTCCACTTT. Translation gives CATSEGTGNSPLHF.